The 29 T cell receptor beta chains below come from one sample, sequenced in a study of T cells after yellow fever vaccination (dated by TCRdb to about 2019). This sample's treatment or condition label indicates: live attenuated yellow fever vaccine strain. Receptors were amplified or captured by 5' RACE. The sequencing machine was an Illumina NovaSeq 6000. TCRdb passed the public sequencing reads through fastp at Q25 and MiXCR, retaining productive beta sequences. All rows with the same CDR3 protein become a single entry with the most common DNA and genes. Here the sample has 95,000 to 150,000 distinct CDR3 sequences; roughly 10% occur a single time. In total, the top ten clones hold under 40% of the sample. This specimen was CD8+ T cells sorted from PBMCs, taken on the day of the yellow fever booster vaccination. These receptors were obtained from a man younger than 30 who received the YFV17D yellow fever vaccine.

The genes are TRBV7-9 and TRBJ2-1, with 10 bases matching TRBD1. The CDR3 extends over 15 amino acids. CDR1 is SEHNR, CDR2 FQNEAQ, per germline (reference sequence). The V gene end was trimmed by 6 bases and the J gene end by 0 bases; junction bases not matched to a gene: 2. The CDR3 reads CASRRTGGSYNEQFF. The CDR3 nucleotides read TGTGCCAGCAGGAGGACAGGGGGCTCCTACAATGAGCAGTTCTTC.

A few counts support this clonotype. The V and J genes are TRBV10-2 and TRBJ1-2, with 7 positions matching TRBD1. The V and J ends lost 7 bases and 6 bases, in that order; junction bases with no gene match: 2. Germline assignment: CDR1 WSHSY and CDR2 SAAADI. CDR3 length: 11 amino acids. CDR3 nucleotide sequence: TGCGCCAGCATTGACAGGGATGGCTACACCTTC. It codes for CASIDRDGYTF.

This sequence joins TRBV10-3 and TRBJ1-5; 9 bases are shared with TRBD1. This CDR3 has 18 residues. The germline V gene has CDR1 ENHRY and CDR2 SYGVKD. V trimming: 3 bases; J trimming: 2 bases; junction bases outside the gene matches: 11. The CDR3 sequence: CAISDPGTGPQGNQPQHF. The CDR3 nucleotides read TGTGCCATCAGTGACCCCGGGACAGGGCCCCAGGGCAATCAGCCCCAGCATTTT.

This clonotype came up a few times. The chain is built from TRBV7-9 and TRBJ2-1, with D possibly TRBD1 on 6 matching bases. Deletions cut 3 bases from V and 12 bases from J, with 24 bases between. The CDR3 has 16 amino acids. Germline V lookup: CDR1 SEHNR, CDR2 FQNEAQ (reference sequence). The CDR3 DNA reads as TGTGCCAGCAGCTTTTACGGTAATTCAGGGGAAGATGGGCAGTTCTTC. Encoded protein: CASSFYGNSGEDGQFF.

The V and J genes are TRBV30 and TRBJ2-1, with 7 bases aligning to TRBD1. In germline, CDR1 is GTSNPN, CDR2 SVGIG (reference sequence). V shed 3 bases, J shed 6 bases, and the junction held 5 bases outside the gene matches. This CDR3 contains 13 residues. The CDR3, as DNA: TGTGCCTGGAGCCCGGGACAGCCCAATGAGCAGTTCTTC. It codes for CAWSPGQPNEQFF.

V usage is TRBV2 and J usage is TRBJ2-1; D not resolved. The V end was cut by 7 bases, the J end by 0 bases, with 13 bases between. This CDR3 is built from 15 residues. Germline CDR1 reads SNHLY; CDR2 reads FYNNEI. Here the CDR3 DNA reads TGTGCCAGCACACTAAGCCCCAGCTCCTACAATGAGCAGTTCTTC. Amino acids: CASTLSPSSYNEQFF.

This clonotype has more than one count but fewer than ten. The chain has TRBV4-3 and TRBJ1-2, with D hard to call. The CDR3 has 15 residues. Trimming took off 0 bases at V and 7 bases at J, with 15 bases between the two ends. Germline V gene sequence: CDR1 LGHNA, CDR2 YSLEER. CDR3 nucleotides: TGCGCCAGCAGCCAAGACGAGAGCTTTAGGGTTGGCTACACCTTC. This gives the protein CASSQDESFRVGYTF.

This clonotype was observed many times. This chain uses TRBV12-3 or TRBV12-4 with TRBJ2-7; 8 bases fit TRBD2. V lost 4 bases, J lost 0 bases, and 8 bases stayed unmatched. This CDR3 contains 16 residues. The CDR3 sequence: CASSSLTSVSSYEQYF. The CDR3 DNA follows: TGTGCCAGCAGTTCCCTGACTAGCGTCAGCTCCTACGAGCAGTACTTC.

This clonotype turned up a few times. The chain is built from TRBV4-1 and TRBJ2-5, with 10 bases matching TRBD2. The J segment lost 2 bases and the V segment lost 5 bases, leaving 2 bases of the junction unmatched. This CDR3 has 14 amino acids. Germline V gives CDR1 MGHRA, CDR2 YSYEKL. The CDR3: CASSKAGGQETQYF. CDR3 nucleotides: TGCGCCAGCAGCAAAGCGGGGGGGCAAGAGACCCAGTACTTC.

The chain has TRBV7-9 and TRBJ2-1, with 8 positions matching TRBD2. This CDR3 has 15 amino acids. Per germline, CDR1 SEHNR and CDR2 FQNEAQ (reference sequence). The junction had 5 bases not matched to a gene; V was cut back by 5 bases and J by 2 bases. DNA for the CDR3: TGTGCCAGCAGCACCACCGGGGGGGCCTACAATGAGCAGTTCTTC. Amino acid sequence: CASSTTGGAYNEQFF.

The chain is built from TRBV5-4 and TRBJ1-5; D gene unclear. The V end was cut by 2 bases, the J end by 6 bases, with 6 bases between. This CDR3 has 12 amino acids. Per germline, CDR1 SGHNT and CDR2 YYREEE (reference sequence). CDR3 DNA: TGTGCCAGCAGCTTTTGGGGTCAGCCCCAGCATTTT. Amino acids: CASSFWGQPQHF.

CDR3 amino acids: CASTGQGALYEQYV. In DNA, the CDR3 is TGCGCCAGCACTGGACAGGGGGCATTATACGAGCAGTACGTC. The gene calls are TRBV23-1 and TRBJ2-7; 11 bases align to TRBD1. TRBV23-1 has ORF status, its function being uncertain. V shed 7 bases and J 4 bases; nucleotides not matched to a gene: 6. The CDR3 is made up of 14 amino acids.

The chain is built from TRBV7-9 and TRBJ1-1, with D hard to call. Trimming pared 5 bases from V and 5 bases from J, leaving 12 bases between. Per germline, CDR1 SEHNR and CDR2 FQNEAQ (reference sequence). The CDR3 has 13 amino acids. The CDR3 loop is CASSHPLRTEAFF. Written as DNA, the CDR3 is TGTGCCAGCAGCCATCCACTGAGAACTGAAGCTTTCTTT.

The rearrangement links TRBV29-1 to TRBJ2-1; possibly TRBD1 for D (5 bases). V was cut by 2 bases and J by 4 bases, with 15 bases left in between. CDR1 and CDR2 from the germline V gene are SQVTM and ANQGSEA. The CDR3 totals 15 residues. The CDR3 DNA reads TGCAGCGTTGAAAGCTCAGAACAGGTTTACAATGAGCAGTTCTTC. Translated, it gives CSVESSEQVYNEQFF.

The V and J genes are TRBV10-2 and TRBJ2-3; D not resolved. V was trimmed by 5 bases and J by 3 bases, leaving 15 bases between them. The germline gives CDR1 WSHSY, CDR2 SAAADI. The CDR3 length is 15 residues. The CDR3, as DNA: TGCGCCAGCAGTTCCGGGTCCATGAGGACAGATACGCAGTATTTT. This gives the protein CASSSGSMRTDTQYF.

The CDR3 protein is CASSSPWRRGIAGELFF. The CDR3, as DNA: TGTGCCAGCAGTTCCCCGTGGCGACGCGGGATCGCCGGGGAGCTGTTTTTT. The chain employs TRBV27 and TRBJ2-2, with D possibly being TRBD2 (6 bases). The CDR3 is 17 amino acids. V lost 4 bases to trimming and J lost 6 bases, with 21 bases between them. The germline CDR1 and CDR2 sequences are MNHEY and SMNVEV (reference sequence).

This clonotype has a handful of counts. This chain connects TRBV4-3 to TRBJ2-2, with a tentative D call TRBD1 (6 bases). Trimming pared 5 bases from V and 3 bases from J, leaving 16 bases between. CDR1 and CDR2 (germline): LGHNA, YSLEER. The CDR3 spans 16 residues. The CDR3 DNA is TGCGCCAGCAGCGGCGCCGATGAGGGGGACACCGGGGAGCTGTTTTTT. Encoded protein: CASSGADEGDTGELFF.

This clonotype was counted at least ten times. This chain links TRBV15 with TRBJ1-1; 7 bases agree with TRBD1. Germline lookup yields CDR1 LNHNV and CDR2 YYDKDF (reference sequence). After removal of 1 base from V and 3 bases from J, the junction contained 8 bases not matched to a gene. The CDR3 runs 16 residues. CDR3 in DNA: TGTGCCACCAGCAGAGGCCACAGGGGATCGGACACTGAAGCTTTCTTT. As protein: CATSRGHRGSDTEAFF.

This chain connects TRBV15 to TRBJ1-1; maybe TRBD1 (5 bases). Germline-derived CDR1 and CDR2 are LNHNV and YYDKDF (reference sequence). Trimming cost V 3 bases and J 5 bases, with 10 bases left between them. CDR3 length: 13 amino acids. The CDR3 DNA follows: TGTGCCACCAGCAGGTGGGGGGGGACTGAAGCTTTCTTT. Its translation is CATSRWGGTEAFF.

CDR3 sequence: CASSPQQGSYEQYV. DNA of the CDR3: TGTGCCAGCAGCCCCCAACAGGGTTCCTACGAGCAGTACGTC. The V gene is TRBV6-6, the J gene TRBJ2-7; weak D call: TRBD1 (6 bases). V lost 6 bases and J lost 1, with 13 bases in between. Germline-derived CDR1 and CDR2 are MNHNY and SVGAGI (reference sequence). The CDR3 has 14 residues.

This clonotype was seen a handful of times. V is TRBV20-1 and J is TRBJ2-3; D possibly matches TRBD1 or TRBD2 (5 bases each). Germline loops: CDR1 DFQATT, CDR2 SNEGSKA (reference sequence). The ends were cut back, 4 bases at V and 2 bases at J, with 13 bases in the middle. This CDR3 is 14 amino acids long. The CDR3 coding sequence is TGCAGTGCTAACGGGGCAGCAAACACAGATACGCAGTATTTT. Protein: CSANGAANTDTQYF.

CDR3 bases: TGTGCCAGCAGTTACACTCCAGGGAGTGATGGCTACACCTTC. Protein product: CASSYTPGSDGYTF. The chain joins TRBV6-6 to TRBJ1-2; maybe TRBD1 (5 bases). The CDR3 has 14 amino acids. V shed 2 bases and J shed 6 bases, with 13 bases lying between them. Germline-derived CDR1 and CDR2 are MNHNY and SVGAGI (reference sequence).

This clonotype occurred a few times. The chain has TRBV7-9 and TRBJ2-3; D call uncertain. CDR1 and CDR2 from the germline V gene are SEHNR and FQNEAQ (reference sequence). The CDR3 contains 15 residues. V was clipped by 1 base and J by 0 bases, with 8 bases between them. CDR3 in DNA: TGTGCCAGCAGCTTAGTGGCCACTAGCACAGATACGCAGTATTTT. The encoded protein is CASSLVATSTDTQYF.

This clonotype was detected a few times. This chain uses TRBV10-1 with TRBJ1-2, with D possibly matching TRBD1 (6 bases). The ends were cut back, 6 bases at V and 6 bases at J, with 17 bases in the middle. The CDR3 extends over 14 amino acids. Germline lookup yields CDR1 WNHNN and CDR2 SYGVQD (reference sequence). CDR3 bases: TGCGCCAGCAGGAAGGGGGGGTCGGTGCATGGCTACACCTTC. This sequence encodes CASRKGGSVHGYTF.

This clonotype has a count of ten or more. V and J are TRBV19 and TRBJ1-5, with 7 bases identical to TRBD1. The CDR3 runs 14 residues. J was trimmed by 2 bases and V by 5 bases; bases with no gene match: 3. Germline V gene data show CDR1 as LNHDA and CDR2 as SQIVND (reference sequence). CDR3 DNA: TGTGCCAGTAGTCTTGGGACAGGCAATCAGCCCCAGCATTTT. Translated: CASSLGTGNQPQHF.

DNA of the CDR3: TGTGCCAGCAGCTCTTGGACAGGTTCGAACACCGGGGAGCTGTTTTTT. It specifies CASSSWTGSNTGELFF. This chain links TRBV5-5 with TRBJ2-2, with 7 bases aligning to TRBD1. Germline V lookup: CDR1 SGHKS, CDR2 YYEKEE (reference sequence). J gave up 0 bases and V 3 bases, and 5 bases lay outside the gene matches. The CDR3 consists of 16 residues.

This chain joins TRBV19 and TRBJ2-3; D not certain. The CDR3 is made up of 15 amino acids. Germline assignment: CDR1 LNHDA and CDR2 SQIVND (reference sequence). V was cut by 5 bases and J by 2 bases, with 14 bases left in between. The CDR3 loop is CASSGSALSTDTQYF. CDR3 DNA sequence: TGTGCCAGTAGTGGGTCGGCACTTTCCACAGATACGCAGTATTTT.

The CDR3 sequence: CASSLSRKAFF. In DNA form, the CDR3 reads TGTGCCAGCAGCCTCTCCAGAAAAGCTTTCTTT. V gene TRBV11-2 combines with J gene TRBJ1-1, with D hard to call. CDR1 is SGHAT, CDR2 FQNNGV, per germline. The CDR3 sequence is 11 residues long. The V and J ends lost 5 bases and 9 bases respectively, with 10 bases between them.

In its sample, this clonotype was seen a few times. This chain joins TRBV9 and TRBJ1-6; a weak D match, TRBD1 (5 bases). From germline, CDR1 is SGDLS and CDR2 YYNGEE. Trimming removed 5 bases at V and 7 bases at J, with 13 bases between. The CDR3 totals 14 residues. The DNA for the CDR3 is TGTGCCAGCAGAGTCAGGGACGACAATTCACCCCTCCACTTT. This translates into CASRVRDDNSPLHF.